These 8 T cell receptor beta chains were all obtained from the same sample, sequenced in a study. MiXCR was run by TCRdb on the RT-PCR reads, yielding one entry per CDR3 protein. The sample consists of about 700,000 distinct CDR3 sequences, approximately 15% of them appearing once. What was sequenced was memory CD4+ T cells from blood. These receptors were collected from a female donor in good health, serving as a healthy control.

As to this clonotype: A much larger clone differs from this one at a single base, so this may be a read error. The chain has TRBV29-1 and TRBJ2-5; weak D call: TRBD1 (6 bases). The V gene's germline CDR1 is SQVTM and CDR2 ANQGSEA. This CDR3 is built from 14 residues. CDR3 coding DNA: TGCAGCGTTTGGTCCAGGGGCCTCCAAGAGAACCAGTACTTC. Translated, it gives CSVWSRGLQENQYF.

The chain carries TRBV6-5 and TRBJ2-2; D might be TRBD2 (5 bases). Per the germline V gene, CDR1 is MNHEY and CDR2 is SVGAGI. The CDR3 spans 15 residues. Trimming took off 4 bases at V and 3 bases at J, with 12 bases between the two ends. The CDR3 reads CASSFASRDTGELFF. The CDR3, as DNA: TGTGCCAGCAGTTTTGCTAGCCGAGACACCGGGGAGCTGTTTTTT.

This chain uses TRBV20-1 with TRBJ2-7; weak D call: TRBD1 (5 bases). This CDR3 comprises 13 residues. In germline, CDR1 is DFQATT, CDR2 SNEGSKA (reference sequence). Between the trimmed V and J ends, which lost 1 base and 5 bases, there was a span of 12 bases. CDR3 nucleotide sequence: TGCAGTGCTAGAGGCCAGGGCACGGACGAGCAGTACTTC. Its protein is CSARGQGTDEQYF.

The chain recombines TRBV27 with TRBJ2-7; D may be TRBD1 (6 bases). The germline V gene has CDR1 MNHEY and CDR2 SMNVEV (reference sequence). Trimming shortened V by 4 bases and J by 3 bases, and 16 bases separated the two germline ends. The CDR3 is made up of 15 amino acids. The chain's CDR3 is CASSSHTTGLYEQYF. The DNA of the CDR3 is TGTGCCAGCAGTTCCCACACGACAGGCCTCTACGAGCAGTACTTC.

This clonotype was counted ten times or more. The V gene is TRBV5-1, the J gene TRBJ1-4, with 7 bases aligning to TRBD1. CDR1 SGHRS and CDR2 YFSETQ come from the germline V gene. The CDR3 extends over 17 amino acids. Trimming took 0 bases from V and 5 from J; bases not matched to a gene: 10. The CDR3 region is CASSLGRTGDRNEKLFF. The CDR3 DNA reads as TGCGCCAGCAGCTTGGGGCGGACAGGCGACCGGAATGAAAAACTGTTTTTT.

The chain uses TRBV20-1 and TRBJ2-5; D gene uncertain. The CDR3 length is 13 residues. V lost 0 bases and J 5 bases, leaving 10 bases between the germline ends. In germline, CDR1 is DFQATT, CDR2 SNEGSKA (reference sequence). The CDR3 region has the DNA TGCAGTGCTAGAGATATCCCCGGGGAGACCCAGTACTTC. Amino acids: CSARDIPGETQYF.

In its sample, this clonotype was seen a few times. In nucleotides, the CDR3 is TGTGCCAGCACCAAAGGACAGGAAGACTATGGCTACACCTTC. Its translation: CASTKGQEDYGYTF. This rearrangement joins TRBV6-1 to TRBJ1-2, with 7 nucleotides matching TRBD1. Germline V lookup: CDR1 MNHNS, CDR2 SASEGT. J lost 3 bases, V lost 7 bases, and 8 bases had no gene match. The CDR3 has 14 residues.

This clonotype was seen repeatedly, ten times or more. This chain joins TRBV6-2 or TRBV6-3 and TRBJ2-4, with D tentatively TRBD1 (5 bases). From germline, CDR1 is MNHEY and CDR2 SVGEGT. Trimming took 7 bases from V and 9 from J, leaving 19 bases between them. The CDR3 consists of 14 residues. CDR3 nucleotide sequence: TGTGCCAGCACCCCGGTAGGGGCCCCTGGCATTCAGTACTTC. This codes for CASTPVGAPGIQYF.